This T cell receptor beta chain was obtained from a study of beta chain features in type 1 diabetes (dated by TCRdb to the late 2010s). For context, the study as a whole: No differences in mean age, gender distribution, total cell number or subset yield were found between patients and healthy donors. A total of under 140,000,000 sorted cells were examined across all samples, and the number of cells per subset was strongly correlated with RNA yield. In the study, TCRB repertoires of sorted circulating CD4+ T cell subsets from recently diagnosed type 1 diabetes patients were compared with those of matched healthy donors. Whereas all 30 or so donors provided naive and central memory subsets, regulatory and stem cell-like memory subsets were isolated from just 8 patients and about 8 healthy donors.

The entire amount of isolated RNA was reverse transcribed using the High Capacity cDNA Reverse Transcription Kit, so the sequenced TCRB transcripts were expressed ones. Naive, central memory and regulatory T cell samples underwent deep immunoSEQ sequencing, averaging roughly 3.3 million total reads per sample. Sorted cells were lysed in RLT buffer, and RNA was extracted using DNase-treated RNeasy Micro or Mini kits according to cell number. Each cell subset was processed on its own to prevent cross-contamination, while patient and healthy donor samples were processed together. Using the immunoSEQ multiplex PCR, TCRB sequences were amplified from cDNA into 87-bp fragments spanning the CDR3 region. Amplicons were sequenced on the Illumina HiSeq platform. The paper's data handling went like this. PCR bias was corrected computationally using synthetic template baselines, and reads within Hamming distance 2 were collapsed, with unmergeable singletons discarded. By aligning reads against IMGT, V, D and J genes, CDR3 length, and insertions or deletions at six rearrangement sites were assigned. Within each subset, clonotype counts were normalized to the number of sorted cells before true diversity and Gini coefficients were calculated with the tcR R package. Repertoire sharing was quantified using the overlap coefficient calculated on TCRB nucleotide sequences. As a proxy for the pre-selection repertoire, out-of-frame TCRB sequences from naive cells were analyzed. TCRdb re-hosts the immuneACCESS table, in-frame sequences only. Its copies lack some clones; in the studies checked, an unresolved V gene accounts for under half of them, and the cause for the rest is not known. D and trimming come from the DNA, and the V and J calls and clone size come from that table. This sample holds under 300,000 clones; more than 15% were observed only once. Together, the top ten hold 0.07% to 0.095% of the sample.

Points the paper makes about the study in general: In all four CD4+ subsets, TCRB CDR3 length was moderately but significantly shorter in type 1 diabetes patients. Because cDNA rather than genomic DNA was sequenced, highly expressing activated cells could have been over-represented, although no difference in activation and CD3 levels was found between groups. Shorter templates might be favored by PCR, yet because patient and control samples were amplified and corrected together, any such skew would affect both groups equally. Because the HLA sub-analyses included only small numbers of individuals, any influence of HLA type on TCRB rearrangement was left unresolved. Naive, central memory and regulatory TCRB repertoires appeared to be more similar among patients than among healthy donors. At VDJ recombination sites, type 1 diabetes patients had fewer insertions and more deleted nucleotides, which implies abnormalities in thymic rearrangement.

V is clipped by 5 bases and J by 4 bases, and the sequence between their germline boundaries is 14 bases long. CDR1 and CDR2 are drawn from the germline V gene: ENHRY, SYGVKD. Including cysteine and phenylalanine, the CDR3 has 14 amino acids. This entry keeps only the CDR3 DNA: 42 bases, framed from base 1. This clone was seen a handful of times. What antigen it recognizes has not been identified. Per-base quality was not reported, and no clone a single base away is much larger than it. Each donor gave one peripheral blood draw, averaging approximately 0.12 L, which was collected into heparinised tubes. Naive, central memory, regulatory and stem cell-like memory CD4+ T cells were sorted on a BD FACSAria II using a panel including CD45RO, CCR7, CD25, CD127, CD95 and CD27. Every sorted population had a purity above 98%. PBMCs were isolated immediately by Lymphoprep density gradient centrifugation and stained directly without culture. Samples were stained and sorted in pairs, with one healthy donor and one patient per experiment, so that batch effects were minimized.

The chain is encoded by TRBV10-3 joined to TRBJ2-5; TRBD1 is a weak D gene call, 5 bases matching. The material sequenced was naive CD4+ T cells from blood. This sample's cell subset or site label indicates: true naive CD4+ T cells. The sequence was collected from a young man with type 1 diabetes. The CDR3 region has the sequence CAISSWQGTETQYF. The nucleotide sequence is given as TGTGCCATCAGTTCGTGGCAGGGCACAGAGACCCAGTACTTC.